A single sample is the source of the 12 T cell receptor beta chains below, sequenced in a study of blood T cell repertoires in COVID-19. Sequencing was performed with immunoSEQ multiplex PCR; in TCRdb, only in-frame clones are kept and a portion is missing. The sample has about 200,000 clones; more than 75% are singletons. The specimen was PBMCs or T cells enriched from blood (not recorded which). These receptors all come from a woman aged 45-59 years with acute COVID-19.

The chain combines TRBV6-4 with TRBJ1-3; 7 nucleotides match TRBD1. V lost 9 bases to trimming and J lost 2 bases; unmatched junction nucleotides: 4. The CDR3 length is 13 residues. Germline CDR1 MRHNA, CDR2 SNTAGT. CDR3 in amino acids: CARRTGTGNTIYF. CDR3 nucleotides: TGTGCCAGGAGGACAGGTACTGGAAACACCATATATTTT.

This clone appeared a few times. V gene TRBV13 combines with J gene TRBJ1-6, with D possibly TRBD1 on 6 matching bases. The V end was cut by 1 base, the J end by 6 bases, with 10 bases between. The CDR3 runs to 15 residues. In germline, CDR1 is PRHDT, CDR2 FYEKMQ (reference sequence). The CDR3 coding sequence is TGTGCCAGCAGCTTAGTGCGGGGGGCTAATTCACCCCTCCACTTT. This sequence encodes CASSLVRGANSPLHF.

This chain's CDR3 is CASTFSGEQYV. In nucleotides, the CDR3 is TGTGCCAGCACCTTTTCGGGCGAGCAGTACGTC. The V call is TRBV11-2, the J call TRBJ2-7, with D unclear. This CDR3 has 11 amino acids. Germline assignment: CDR1 SGHAT and CDR2 FQNNGV. V lost 7 bases, J lost 6 bases, and 10 bases lay in between.

The table lists this clone with a count of one. The CDR3 reads CASSLGEGTDTQYF. The CDR3 DNA reads TGCGCCAGCAGCCTTGGGGAGGGCACAGATACGCAGTATTTT. V and J are TRBV5-1 and TRBJ2-3, with D possibly TRBD2 on 6 matching bases. The V gene's germline CDR1 is SGHRS and CDR2 YFSETQ. The CDR3 length is 14 residues. V lost 4 bases and J lost 1, with 10 bases in between.

The chain employs TRBV9 and TRBJ1-6; tentative D call: TRBD1 (5 bases). The CDR3 spans 15 residues. Germline values: CDR1 SGDLS, CDR2 YYNGEE. V was shortened by 2 bases and J by 6 bases, with 12 bases between the two germline ends. This CDR3 is CASSVGGSVNSPLHF. In DNA, the CDR3 is TGTGCCAGCAGCGTTGGGGGGTCCGTTAATTCACCCCTCCACTTT.

V gene TRBV10-3 combines with J gene TRBJ2-3, with TRBD1 identical over 7 bases. Trimming at V came to 8 bases and at J to 1 base, leaving 6 bases not matched to a gene. The CDR3 consists of 14 residues. Germline loops: CDR1 ENHRY, CDR2 SYGVKD. For the CDR3, the DNA is TGTGCCATCCGTGGGCAGGGGGGCACAGATACGCAGTATTTT. This translates into CAIRGQGGTDTQYF.

This clone appeared many times. This chain uses TRBV7-9 with TRBJ2-3; 9 bases are shared with TRBD2. Germline assignment: CDR1 SEHNR and CDR2 FQNEAQ (reference sequence). The trim removed 6 bases at V and 0 bases at J, leaving 4 bases unmatched. This CDR3 spans 15 amino acids. The CDR3 protein is CASRRTSASTDTQYF. As DNA, the CDR3 is TGTGCCAGCAGGCGGACTAGCGCGAGCACAGATACGCAGTATTTT.

This clone came up many times. The V call is TRBV10-3, the J call TRBJ1-5; D is undetermined. With 0 bases removed from V and 3 bases from J, the gap between germline ends came to 9 bases. This CDR3 contains 15 residues. Germline CDR1 is ENHRY and CDR2 is SYGVKD. DNA of the CDR3: TGTGCCATCAGTGAGTCAATACAGAACAATCAGCCCCAGCATTTT. Translated: CAISESIQNNQPQHF.

This chain connects TRBV28 to TRBJ1-3; 7 positions match TRBD1. The junction had 14 bases not matched to a gene; V was cut back by 5 bases and J by 4 bases. Germline V lookup: CDR1 MDHEN, CDR2 SYDVKM. The CDR3 loop spans 17 amino acids. Here the CDR3 DNA reads TGTGCCAGCAGTCCTGCCCAAGGGACAGTGGGGGGAAACACCATATATTTT. This translates into CASSPAQGTVGGNTIYF.

This clone was counted a few times. The genes are TRBV11-2 and TRBJ1-2, with no clear D. Germline CDR1 SGHAT, CDR2 FQNNGV. The CDR3 contains 12 residues. Trimming cost V 1 base and J 7 bases, with 7 bases left between them. The CDR3 bases are TGTGCCAGCAGCTTAGGCGCAAGTGGCTACACCTTC. Protein product: CASSLGASGYTF. Full variable domain (missing parts from reference TRBV11-2 and TRBJ1-2): EAGVAQSPRYKIIEKRQSVAFWCNPISGHATLYWYQQILGQGPKLLIQFQNNGVVDDSQLPKDRFSAERLKGVDSTLKIQPAKLEDSAVYLCASSLGASGYTFGSGTRLTVV.

The gene calls are TRBV9 and TRBJ1-3; TRBD1 might be the D (6 bases). Germline loops: CDR1 SGDLS, CDR2 YYNGEE. Trimming cost V 4 bases and J 7 bases, with 27 bases left between them. This CDR3 is 18 amino acids long. The CDR3 is CASSPEPGTTVVRNTIYF. The CDR3 DNA is TGTGCCAGCAGCCCGGAGCCGGGGACAACCGTTGTGAGGAACACCATATATTTT.

This clone was recorded a few times. The gene calls are TRBV25-1 and TRBJ2-2; D call uncertain. Trimming took 6 bases from V and 6 from J, leaving 14 bases between them. The germline CDR1 and CDR2 sequences are MGHDK and SYGVNS. CDR3 length: 14 amino acids. CDR3 nucleotide sequence: TGTGCCAGCAGCCCACCCACGGTTGCCGGGGAGCTGTTTTTT. This translates into CASSPPTVAGELFF. Variable domain in full (rest from reference TRBV25-1 and TRBJ2-2): EADIYQTPRYLVIGTGKKITLECSQTMGHDKMYWYQQDPGMELHLIHYSYGVNSTEKGDLSSESTVSRIRTEHFPLTLESARPSHTSQYLCASSPPTVAGELFFGEGSRLTVL.